This note documents a single T cell receptor (beta chain) sequence. Clones were read by immunoSEQ multiplex PCR, and TCRdb kept only the in-frame ones, dropping some. The data contain about 2.1 million clones, around 93% of them singletons. These data are taken from a study of shared clonotypes between healthy human individuals. V gave up 5 bases and J gave up 6 bases, with 19 bases separating them. The CDR3 is made up of 16 amino acids. CDR1 and CDR2 from the germline V gene are SGHAT and FQNNGV. Naive CD8 cells were CD45RO-negative, positively selected for CCR7, excluding terminally differentiated effector memory CD45RA+ cells.

Sequences were obtained from naive CD8+ T cells from PBMCs. The V call is TRBV11-2, the J call TRBJ1-4; perhaps TRBD1 as D (6 bases). The sequence derives from a young man in good health. Some clones in this sample may be carry-over from other donors' samples. The CDR3 DNA sequence: TGTGCCAGCAGCCCGACCCCACAGGGTCCTGATGAAAAACTGTTTTTT. It encodes CASSPTPQGPDEKLFF.